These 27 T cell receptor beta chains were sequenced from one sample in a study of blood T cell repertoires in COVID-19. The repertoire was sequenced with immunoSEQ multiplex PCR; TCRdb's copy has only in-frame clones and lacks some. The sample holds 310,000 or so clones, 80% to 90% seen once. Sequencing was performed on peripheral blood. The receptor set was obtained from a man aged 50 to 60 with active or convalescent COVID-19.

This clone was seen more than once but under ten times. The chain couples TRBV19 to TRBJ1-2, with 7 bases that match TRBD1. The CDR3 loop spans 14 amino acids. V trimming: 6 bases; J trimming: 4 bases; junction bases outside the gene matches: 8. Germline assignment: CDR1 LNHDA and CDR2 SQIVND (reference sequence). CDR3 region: CASSDRASLYGYTF. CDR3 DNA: TGTGCCAGTAGCGACAGGGCTTCTCTCTATGGCTACACCTTC.

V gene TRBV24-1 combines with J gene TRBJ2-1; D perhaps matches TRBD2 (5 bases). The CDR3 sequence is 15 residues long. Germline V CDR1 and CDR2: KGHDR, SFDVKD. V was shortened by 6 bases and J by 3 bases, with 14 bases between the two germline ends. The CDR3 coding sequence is TGTGCCACCAGTCCCCAAGGACGGGGCTACAATGAGCAGTTCTTC. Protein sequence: CATSPQGRGYNEQFF.

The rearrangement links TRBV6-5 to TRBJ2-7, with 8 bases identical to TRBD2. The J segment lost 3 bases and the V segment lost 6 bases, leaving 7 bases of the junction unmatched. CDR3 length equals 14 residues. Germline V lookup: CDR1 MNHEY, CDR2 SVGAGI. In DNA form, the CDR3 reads TGTGCCAGCAGAGTAGCGGGGACCTTCTACGAGCAGTACTTC. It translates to CASRVAGTFYEQYF.

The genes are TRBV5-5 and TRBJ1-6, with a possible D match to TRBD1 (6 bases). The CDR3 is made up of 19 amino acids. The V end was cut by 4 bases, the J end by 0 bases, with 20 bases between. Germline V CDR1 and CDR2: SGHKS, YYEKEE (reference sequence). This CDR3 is CASSVDSTYLSSYNSPLHF. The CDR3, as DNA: TGTGCCAGCAGCGTGGACAGTACCTACTTAAGCTCCTATAATTCACCCCTCCACTTT.

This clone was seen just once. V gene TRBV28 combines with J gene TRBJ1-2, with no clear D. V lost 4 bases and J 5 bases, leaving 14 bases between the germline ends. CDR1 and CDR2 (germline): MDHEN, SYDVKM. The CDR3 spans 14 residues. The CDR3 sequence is CASSWAGSSYGYTF. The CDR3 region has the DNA TGTGCCAGCAGTTGGGCAGGCTCTTCATATGGCTACACCTTC.

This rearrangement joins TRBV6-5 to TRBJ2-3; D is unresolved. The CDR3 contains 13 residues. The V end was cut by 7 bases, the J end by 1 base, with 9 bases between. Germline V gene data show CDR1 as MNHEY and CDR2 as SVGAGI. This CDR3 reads CASIAVGTDTQYF. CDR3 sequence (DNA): TGTGCCAGCATCGCGGTGGGCACAGATACGCAGTATTTT.

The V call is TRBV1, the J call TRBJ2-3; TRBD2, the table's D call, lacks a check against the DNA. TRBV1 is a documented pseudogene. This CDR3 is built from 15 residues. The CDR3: CTSSPASGRPDTQYF. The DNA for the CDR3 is TGCACCAGCAGCCCGGCTAGCGGGAGGCCAGATACGCAGTATTTT.

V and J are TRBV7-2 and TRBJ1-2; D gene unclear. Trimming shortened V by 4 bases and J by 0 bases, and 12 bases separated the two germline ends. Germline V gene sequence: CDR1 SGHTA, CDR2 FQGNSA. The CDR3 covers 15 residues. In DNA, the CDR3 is TGTGCCAGCAGCTCCGCACCGGTGACTAACTATGGCTACACCTTC. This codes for CASSSAPVTNYGYTF.

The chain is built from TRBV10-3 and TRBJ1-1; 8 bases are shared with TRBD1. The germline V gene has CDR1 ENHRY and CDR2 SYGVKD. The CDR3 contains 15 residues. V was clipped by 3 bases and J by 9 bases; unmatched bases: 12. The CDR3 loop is CAISDPNTDREKAFF. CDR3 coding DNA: TGTGCCATCAGTGATCCAAACACGGACAGGGAGAAAGCTTTCTTT.

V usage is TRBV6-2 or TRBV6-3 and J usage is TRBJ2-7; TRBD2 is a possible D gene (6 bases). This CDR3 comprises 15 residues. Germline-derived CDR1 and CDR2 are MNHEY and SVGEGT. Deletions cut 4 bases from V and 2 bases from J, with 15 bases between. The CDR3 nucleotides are TGTGCCAGCAGTTGGAGGGGCGGTCCCCCCTACGAGCAGTACTTC. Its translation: CASSWRGGPPYEQYF.

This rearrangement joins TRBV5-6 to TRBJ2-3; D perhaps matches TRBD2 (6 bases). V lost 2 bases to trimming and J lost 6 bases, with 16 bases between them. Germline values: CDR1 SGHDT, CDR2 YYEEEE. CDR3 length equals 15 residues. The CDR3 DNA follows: TGTGCCAGCAGCTTCCGGGCAGGGAGGTTGGATACGCAGTATTTT. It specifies CASSFRAGRLDTQYF.

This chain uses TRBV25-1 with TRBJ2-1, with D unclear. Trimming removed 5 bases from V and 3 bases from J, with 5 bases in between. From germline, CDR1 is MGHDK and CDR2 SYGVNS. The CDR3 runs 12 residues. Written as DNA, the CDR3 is TGTGCCAGCAGTAACTTCTACAATGAGCAGTTCTTC. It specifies CASSNFYNEQFF.

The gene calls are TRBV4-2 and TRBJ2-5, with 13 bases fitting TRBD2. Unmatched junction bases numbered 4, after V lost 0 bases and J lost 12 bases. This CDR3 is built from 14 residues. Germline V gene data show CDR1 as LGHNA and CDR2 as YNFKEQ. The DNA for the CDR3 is TGTGCCAGCAGCCAAGAGACTAGCGGGGGGCCCAAGTACTTC. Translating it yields CASSQETSGGPKYF.

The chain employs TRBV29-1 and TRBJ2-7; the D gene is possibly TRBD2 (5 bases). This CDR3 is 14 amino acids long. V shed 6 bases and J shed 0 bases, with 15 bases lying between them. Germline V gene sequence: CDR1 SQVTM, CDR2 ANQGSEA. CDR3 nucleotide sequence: TGCAGCGTCGTCGGGAAGCCTGGCTCCTACGAGCAGTACTTC. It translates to CSVVGKPGSYEQYF.

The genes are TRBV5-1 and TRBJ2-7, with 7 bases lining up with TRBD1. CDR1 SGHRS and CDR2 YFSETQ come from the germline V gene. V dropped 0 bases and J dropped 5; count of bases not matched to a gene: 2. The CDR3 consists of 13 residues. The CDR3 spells CASSLDRGNEQYF. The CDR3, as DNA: TGCGCCAGCAGCTTGGACAGGGGTAACGAGCAGTACTTC.

The CDR3 spells CASSLAQDSFHYF. In DNA form, the CDR3 reads TGTGCCAGCAGCTTAGCGCAGGACAGCTTCCATTACTTC. The V call is TRBV7-8, the J call TRBJ2-7; weak D call: TRBD1 (6 bases). Germline loops: CDR1 SGHVS, CDR2 FQNEAQ. Trimming removed 0 bases from V and 13 bases from J, with 16 bases in between. CDR3 length equals 13 residues. Variable domain in full (rest from reference TRBV7-8 and TRBJ2-7): GAGVSQSPRYKVAKRGQDVALRCDPISGHVSLFWYQQALGQGPEFLTYFQNEAQLDKSGLPSDRFFAERPEGSVSTLKIQRTQQEDSAVYLCASSLAQDSFHYFGPGTRLTVT.

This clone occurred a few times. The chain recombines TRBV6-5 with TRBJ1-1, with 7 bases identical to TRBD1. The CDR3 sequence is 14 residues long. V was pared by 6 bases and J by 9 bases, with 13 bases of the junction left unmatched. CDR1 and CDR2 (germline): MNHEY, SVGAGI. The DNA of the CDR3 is TGTGCCAGCAGGGAGGCGGGACAGAGTGAGAAAGCTTTCTTT. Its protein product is CASREAGQSEKAFF.

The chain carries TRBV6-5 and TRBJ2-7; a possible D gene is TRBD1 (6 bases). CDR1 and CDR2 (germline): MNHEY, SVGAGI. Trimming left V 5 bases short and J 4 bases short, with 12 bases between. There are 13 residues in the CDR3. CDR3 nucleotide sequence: TGTGCCAGCAGTAGGGACAACAATTACGAGCAGTACTTC. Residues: CASSRDNNYEQYF.

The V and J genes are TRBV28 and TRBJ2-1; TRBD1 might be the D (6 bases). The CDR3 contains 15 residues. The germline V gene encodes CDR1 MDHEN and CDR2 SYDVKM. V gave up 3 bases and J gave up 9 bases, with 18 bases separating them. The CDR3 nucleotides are TGTGCCAGCAGTTTGTCAGGGCAGGGGAGAGGTGAGCAGTTCTTC. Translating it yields CASSLSGQGRGEQFF.

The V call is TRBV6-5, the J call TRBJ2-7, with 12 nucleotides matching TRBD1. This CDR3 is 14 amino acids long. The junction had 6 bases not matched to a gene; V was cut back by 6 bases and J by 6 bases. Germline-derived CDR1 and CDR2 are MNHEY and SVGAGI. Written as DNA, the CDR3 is TGTGCCAGCAGAAGGGGACAGGGGGCCAGCGAGCAGTACTTC. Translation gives CASRRGQGASEQYF.

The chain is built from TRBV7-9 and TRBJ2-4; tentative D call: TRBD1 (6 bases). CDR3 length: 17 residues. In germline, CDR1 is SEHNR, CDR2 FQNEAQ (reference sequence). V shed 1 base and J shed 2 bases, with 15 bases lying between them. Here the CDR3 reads CASSLVGTPTPKNIQYF. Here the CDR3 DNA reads TGTGCCAGCAGCTTAGTCGGGACACCAACACCCAAAAACATTCAGTACTTC.

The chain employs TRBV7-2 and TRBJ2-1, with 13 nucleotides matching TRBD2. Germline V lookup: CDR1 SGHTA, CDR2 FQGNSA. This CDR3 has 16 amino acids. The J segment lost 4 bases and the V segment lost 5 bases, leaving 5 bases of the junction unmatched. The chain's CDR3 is CASSRRTSGRYNEQFF. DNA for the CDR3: TGTGCCAGCAGCCGCAGGACTAGCGGGAGATACAATGAGCAGTTCTTC.

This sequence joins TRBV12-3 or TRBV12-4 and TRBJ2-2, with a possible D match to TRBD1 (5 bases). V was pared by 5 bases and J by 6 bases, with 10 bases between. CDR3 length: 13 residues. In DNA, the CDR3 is TGTGCCAGCAGTCTACAGGATCCCGGGGAGCTGTTTTTT. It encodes CASSLQDPGELFF.

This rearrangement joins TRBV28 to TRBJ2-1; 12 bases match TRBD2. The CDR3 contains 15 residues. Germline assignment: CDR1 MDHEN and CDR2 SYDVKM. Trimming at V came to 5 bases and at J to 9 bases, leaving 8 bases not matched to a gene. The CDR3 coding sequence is TGTGCCAGCAGTCACTGGACTAGCGGGGTGATTGAGCAGTTCTTC. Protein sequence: CASSHWTSGVIEQFF.

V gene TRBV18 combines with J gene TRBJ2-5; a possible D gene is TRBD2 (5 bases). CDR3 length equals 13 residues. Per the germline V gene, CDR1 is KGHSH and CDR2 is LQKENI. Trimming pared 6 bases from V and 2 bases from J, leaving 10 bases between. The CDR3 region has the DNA TGTGCCAGCTCGAGGCAGCGGCAAGAGACCCAGTACTTC. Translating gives CASSRQRQETQYF.

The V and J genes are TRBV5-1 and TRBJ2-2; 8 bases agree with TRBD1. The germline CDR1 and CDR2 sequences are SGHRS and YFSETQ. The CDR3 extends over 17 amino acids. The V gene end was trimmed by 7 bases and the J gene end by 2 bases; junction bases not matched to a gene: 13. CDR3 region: CASAPSTGGFNTGELFF. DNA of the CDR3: TGCGCCAGCGCCCCATCTACAGGGGGTTTTAACACCGGGGAGCTGTTTTTT.

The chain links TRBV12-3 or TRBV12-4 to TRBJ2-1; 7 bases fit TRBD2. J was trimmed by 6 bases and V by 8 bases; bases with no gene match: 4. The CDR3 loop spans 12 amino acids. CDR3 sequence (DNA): TGTGCCAGCGATACGGGGGGCAATGAGCAGTTCTTC. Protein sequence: CASDTGGNEQFF.